The text below deals with one TCR beta chain. Its specific antigen is unknown. Per-nucleotide qualities are absent, and no much larger clonotype sits a single base away. Sequences ENHRY (CDR1) and SYGVKD (CDR2) are obtained from the germline V gene. From the cysteine through the phenylalanine, the CDR3 covers 14 amino acids. Of all the DNA, just the CDR3 is kept, 42 bases in frame from base 1. Here V drops 7 bases and J drops 6 bases, and the junction holds 6 bases not matched to any gene. These data come from a study of blood T cell repertoires in COVID-19 (dated by TCRdb to 2019 to 2021). For context, the study as a whole: The collaborator samples originated in the United States, Italy and Spain and spanned the acute and convalescent phases of COVID-19. The repertoires were made available in a free public database intended to serve as a resource for research on the immune response to SARS-CoV-2. Nearly every sample came with metadata listing a de-identified subject ID, COVID-19 status, age in years and sex. The samples were drawn from two sources: the first 160 participants of the ongoing ImmuneRACE study, and approximately 1,300 subjects contributed by 6 global collaborators. Where available, HLA class I and class II types were taken from metadata supplied by the sample provider and were not determined by assay-based typing. Deeply sampled blood TCRbeta repertoires from subjects exposed to, actively infected with, or recovered from COVID-19 were included in the dataset. The prospective study material was composed of cDNA or gDNA derived from T cells, B-cell-depleted T cells, or PBMCs.

Each collaborating institution followed its own protocols to collect whole blood in K2EDTA tubes. For TCRbeta analysis, collaborators shipped samples as frozen whole blood, isolated PBMCs, or DNA extracted from either of those sample types. Results and caveats for the whole study, not just this receptor: Clinical and demographic metadata were provided uncurated, with the amount varying by source and participant.

TCRbeta CDR3 regions were amplified from genomic DNA using the immunoSEQ Assay, a bias-controlled multiplex PCR. From the authors' description of their analysis: Within the assay, amplification of reference gene primers was used to estimate how many nucleated cells each sample contained. Sequence reads were collapsed and filtered to measure the absolute abundance of every unique TCRbeta CDR3 rearrangement. Productive Simpson clonality was computed per sample as the square root of Simpson's diversity index over productive rearrangements. Sourced from immuneACCESS, this table was stored by TCRdb with only in-frame sequences that have V and J called. A share of the clones is absent; for the studies checked, an unresolved V gene accounts for under half, and the remainder has no known explanation. V and J calls and clone size are those listed in that table; D and trimming were worked out from the DNA. For this sample there are about 190,000 clones; around 84% appear just once. The top ten clonotypes cover 20% of the sample.

This sequence originates from a human donor in a cohort sampled during active COVID-19. The sequenced material came from peripheral blood. The chain is encoded by TRBV10-3 joined to TRBJ2-2; 9 central nucleotides agree with TRBD1. The CDR3 has the sequence CAIKGDRDAGELFF. The sequenced DNA is TGTGCCATCAAAGGGGACAGGGATGCCGGGGAGCTGTTTTTT.